Listed here are 9 T cell receptor beta chains from one sample, sequenced in a study of identical twins. MiXCR, applied by TCRdb to the 5' RACE reads, yields one record per CDR3 protein. The sample carries a few hundred thousand distinct CDR3 sequences, 7.5% to 10% recorded once. The same sample was also used in a study of yellow fever vaccine responses in identical twins.

The sample taken for sequencing was PBMCs. The receptors shown here come from a woman between 18 and 30 years old in good health.

This chain joins TRBV4-3 and TRBJ2-7; the D gene is possibly TRBD1 (5 bases). The CDR3 has 14 amino acids. Germline V gives CDR1 LGHNA, CDR2 YSLEER. Trimming removed 2 bases at V and 1 base at J, with 9 bases between. This CDR3 is CASSQNRLSYEQYF. As DNA, the CDR3 is TGCGCCAGCAGCCAAAACAGGCTTTCCTACGAGCAGTACTTC.

This clonotype was seen only a few times. The rearrangement uses TRBV3-1 and TRBJ2-7; no firm D call. The CDR3 sequence is 16 residues long. The germline CDR1 and CDR2 sequences are LGHDT and YNNKEL (reference sequence). V gave up 6 bases and J gave up 2 bases, with 20 bases separating them. This CDR3 is CASRPRDRSSPYEQYF. The DNA of the CDR3 is TGTGCCAGCAGACCTCGCGACCGTTCCTCACCCTACGAGCAGTACTTC.

There are a few counts of this clonotype. The chain recombines TRBV29-1 with TRBJ1-1; D remains ambiguous. The ends were cut back, 6 bases at V and 0 bases at J, with 8 bases in the middle. The CDR3 consists of 12 residues. CDR1 is SQVTM and CDR2 is ANQGSEA in the germline V gene. CDR3 sequence: CSVIQLNTEAFF. The CDR3 DNA is TGCAGCGTGATACAGTTGAACACTGAAGCTTTCTTT.

The sample holds a few counts of this clonotype. J is TRBJ2-7 and V is TRBV7-9; 9 nucleotides line up with TRBD1. V dropped 5 bases and J dropped 5; count of bases not matched to a gene: 10. The CDR3 is 15 amino acids. Germline loops: CDR1 SEHNR, CDR2 FQNEAQ (reference sequence). The CDR3 DNA reads as TGTGCCAGCAGCACACCGACAGGGGGAAGAAACGAGCAGTACTTC. Amino acid sequence: CASSTPTGGRNEQYF.

The chain carries TRBV4-2 and TRBJ2-2; 11 bases map to TRBD2. The germline CDR1 and CDR2 sequences are LGHNA and YNFKEQ. The length of the CDR3 is 17 residues. Trimming at V came to 0 bases and at J to 5 bases, leaving 5 bases not matched to a gene. The CDR3 region is CASSQETSGILTGELFF. CDR3 sequence (DNA): TGTGCCAGCAGCCAAGAGACTAGCGGGATACTAACCGGGGAGCTGTTTTTT.

The CDR3, as DNA: TGCGCCAGCAGCCAAGACGTGCAGGGGAACACCGGGGAGCTGTTTTTT. Its protein is CASSQDVQGNTGELFF. The chain employs TRBV4-1 and TRBJ2-2, with a weak D call TRBD1 (5 bases). CDR1 and CDR2 (germline): MGHRA, YSYEKL. There are 16 residues in the CDR3. Trimming removed 0 bases at V and 1 base at J, with 9 bases between.

The chain uses TRBV30 and TRBJ1-2; D gene uncertain. Looked up from germline, CDR1 is GTSNPN and CDR2 is SVGIG (reference sequence). Trimming removed 5 bases from V and 4 bases from J, with 8 bases in between. The CDR3 runs 11 residues. CDR3 sequence: CAWSGSYGYTF. CDR3 in DNA: TGTGCCTGGTCGGGGAGCTATGGCTACACCTTC.

The gene calls are TRBV7-9 and TRBJ2-1; D unclear. This CDR3 has 14 residues. V was cut by 7 bases and J by 1 base, with 11 bases left in between. Germline V gene data show CDR1 as SEHNR and CDR2 as FQNEAQ (reference sequence). The CDR3, as DNA: TGTGCCAGCACCCCCCGTGTATCCTACAATGAGCAGTTCTTC. Its protein is CASTPRVSYNEQFF.

The rearrangement links TRBV20-1 to TRBJ2-7; D perhaps matches TRBD2 (7 bases). The CDR3 is 15 amino acids. Per germline, CDR1 DFQATT and CDR2 SNEGSKA (reference sequence). V lost 2 bases and J 4 bases, leaving 18 bases between the germline ends. In DNA, the CDR3 is TGCAGTGCTAGAACGTTAGGGGGGGCTCGTTACGAGCAGTACTTC. It codes for CSARTLGGARYEQYF.